A single T cell receptor beta chain is shown here with its context. Its antigen target is currently unknown. Base qualities are not provided; no much larger clone lies one nucleotide away. From its cysteine to its phenylalanine, the CDR3 spans 11 amino acids. Only CDR3 DNA remains: 33 bases, in frame from the first base. From a lookup of the germline V gene, CDR1 and CDR2 are SGHTA and FQGNSA. Trimming costs V 4 bases and J 6 bases, and their ends lie 6 bases apart. The data are from a study of OX40 agonist ivuxolimab in advanced cancers. Regarding the research as a whole: The costimulatory receptor OX40 (CD134) was targeted by ivuxolimab, a fully human IgG2 agonistic monoclonal antibody. Intravenous ivuxolimab was administered to patients every 2 weeks at six dose levels: 0.01, 0.1, 0.3, 1.5, 3 and 10 mg/kg. Of the approximately 54 patients in dose escalation, 19 had hepatocellular carcinoma, approximately 15 had melanoma, 9 had renal cell carcinoma and 9 had head and neck cancer. A male proportion of roughly 85% and a mean age of approximately 61 years, ranging from about 20 to 79, were recorded for the dose-escalation cohort. Prior anti-PD-1, anti-PD-L1 or anti-CTLA-4 therapy was permitted, and checkpoint inhibitors had been received by roughly two fifths of dose-escalation patients. Partial responses were achieved by three dose-escalation patients, of whom one had hepatocellular carcinoma and two had cutaneous melanoma. Peripheral TCRbeta sequencing aimed to test whether ivuxolimab altered TCR sequence diversity and caused clonal T-cell expansion. The monotherapy dose-escalation portion (N of about 49 patients) of the phase I ivuxolimab trial is reported in the paper.

Genomic DNA was extracted from sorted cells for sequencing of the TCRbeta CDR3 region. The immunoSEQ Assay was used for sequencing of TCRbeta CDR3 regions. The source is immuneACCESS, and TCRdb retained only in-frame sequences with V and J called. Part of the clones is not carried over; for the studies checked, unresolved V genes explain less than half of this, and the remainder is unexplained. The sample includes some 59,000 clones, with over 80% observed a single time. 5% to 5.5% of the sample goes to the ten largest clones. The trial excluded patients who had a history of autoimmune disease or were on systemic immunosuppression. Peripheral blood for TCR sequencing was collected from all dose cohorts at baseline, on cycle 4 day 1, and on cycle 7 day 1. The samples were taken from a phase I, first-in-human, multicenter, open-label dose-escalation trial of ivuxolimab. The trial enrolled adults with locally advanced or metastatic head and neck squamous cell, hepatocellular, melanoma or renal cell carcinoma. Before TCR sequencing, CD4+ T cells and CD8+ T cells from peripheral blood were sorted into separate populations.

General study outcomes and caveats: In the 0.1-3.0 mg/kg groups, partial responders had among the lowest normalized peripheral clonal expansion, particularly in CD8+ T cells. Clonal expansion of both CD4+ and CD8+ blood T cells was observed from baseline to week 6 at doses 0.1 to 3.0 mg/kg. Low levels of normalized T-cell clonal expansion were also seen in some nonresponding patients. Which antigens the clonally expanded peripheral T cells were specific for was not determined. After ivuxolimab, more expanded clones were found on average in CD8+ T cells than in CD4+ T cells.

The sample in question was CD4+ or CD8+ T cells sorted from blood, obtained in a trial of the OX40 agonist ivuxolimab. This sequence was found in an adult with an advanced solid tumor such as melanoma, head and neck, liver or kidney cancer. Recombination connected TRBV7-2 to TRBJ1-1, with the D gene not confidently named. Read as DNA, the sequence is TGTGCCAGCAGCTCCGAAGCTGAAGCTTTCTTT. Its translation is CASSSEAEAFF.